These T cell receptor beta chains were read from a single sample in a study of blood T cell repertoires in COVID-19. Some clones are missing from TCRdb's copy, which holds only in-frame ones; the method was immunoSEQ multiplex PCR. Among about 280,000 clones listed, 75% to 90% were seen once. Material: peripheral blood. The receptors originated from a woman in her sixties or seventies with COVID-19, enrolled during active disease. The CDR3 runs from the conserved cysteine through the conserved F or W.

TRBV6-5,15,TRBJ2-1,CASSPTSGGANEQFF
TRBV5-1,15,TRBJ1-1,CASSLGVTMNTEAFF
TRBV7-9,15,TRBJ1-1,CASSWVGQGYTEAFF
TRBV5-4,13,TRBJ1-2,CASSTDREGTQTF
TRBV28,15,TRBJ2-3,CASFDGGESTDTQYF
TRBV2,15,TRBJ2-3,CASSENGGRADTQYF
TRBV24-1,13,TRBJ2-3,CATIDSGMMTQYF
TRBV6-6,16,TRBJ1-2,CASSYQLGQGPYGYTF
TRBV10-1,15,TRBJ2-3,CASSVGAGDADTQYF
TRBV3-1/TRBV3-2,14,TRBJ1-6,CASSQGTGRSPLHF
TRBV9,15,TRBJ2-3,CASSVGNSGADTQYF
TRBV30,15,TRBJ1-6,CAWSSGRISGSPLHF
TRBV27,15,TRBJ2-1,CASSLDPEENNEQFF
TRBV6-5,14,TRBJ1-4,CASSSVSTNEKLFF
TRBV28,16,TRBJ1-5,CASSSGTGGGNQPQHF
TRBV30,17,TRBJ2-5,CAWSVLRTSGGFETQYF
TRBV7-6,16,TRBJ1-1,CASSPRTGYPYTEAFF
TRBV7-3,14,TRBJ1-1,CASSTSGVGTEAFF
TRBV4-2,13,TRBJ1-2,CASSHRQDYGYTF
TRBV12-5,13,TRBJ1-2,CASRRAANYGYTF
TRBV12-3/TRBV12-4,13,TRBJ1-1,CASRGGGVTEAFF
TRBV4-1,16,TRBJ2-1,CASSQGLAGGGAEQFF
TRBV7-2,14,TRBJ2-2,CASSLTIENGELFF
TRBV6-6,11,TRBJ1-1,CASERENEAFF
TRBV30,14,TRBJ1-5,CAWDYTGGNQPQHF
TRBV30,12,TRBJ2-7,CASGTGPYEQYF
TRBV3-1/TRBV3-2,11,TRBJ2-7,CASRTGDEQYF
TRBV3-1/TRBV3-2,13,TRBJ1-2,CASSQDDWRGYTF
TRBV12-3/TRBV12-4,13,TRBJ1-2,CASRRGLGYGYTF
TRBV9,13,TRBJ1-1,CASSVSGISEAFF
TRBV12-5,15,TRBJ1-5,CASGLGDYSNQPQHF
TRBV5-4,18,TRBJ2-3,CASSPSPSGGAGTDTQYF
TRBV5-6,14,TRBJ1-4,CASSLGQGNEKLFF
TRBV2,15,TRBJ1-5,CASSADRGDTKPQHF